These 26 T cell receptor beta chains share one sample of origin, sequenced in a study of blood T cell repertoires in COVID-19. Measured with immunoSEQ multiplex PCR; TCRdb has only the in-frame clones, and not every one. The sample shows 150,000 or so clones, just over 85% of them seen only once. Sequenced sample: peripheral blood. The receptors derive from a man in his forties or fifties with active or convalescent COVID-19.

This clone was counted a single time. The rearrangement links TRBV19 to TRBJ1-1; D perhaps matches TRBD1 (6 bases). The CDR3 covers 12 residues. V gave up 9 bases and J gave up 6 bases, with 14 bases separating them. The germline gives CDR1 LNHDA, CDR2 SQIVND (reference sequence). CDR3 sequence reads: CASAQGWSEAFF. The CDR3 nucleotides read TGTGCCAGCGCACAGGGATGGTCTGAAGCTTTCTTT.

The V and J genes are TRBV6-6 and TRBJ1-5, with TRBD1 matching over 8 bases. Germline CDR1 MNHNY, CDR2 SVGAGI (reference sequence). J was trimmed by 1 base and V by 6 bases; bases with no gene match: 20. The CDR3 has 20 residues. CDR3 amino acids: CASSVDRGGKRRLSNQPQHF. Written as DNA, the CDR3 is TGTGCCAGCAGCGTTGACAGGGGAGGGAAACGGCGCTTGAGCAATCAGCCCCAGCATTTT.

V usage is TRBV4-1 and J usage is TRBJ2-3; TRBD2 aligns across 11 bases. J lost 4 bases, V lost 4 bases, and 7 bases had no gene match. CDR1 is MGHRA, CDR2 YSYEKL, per germline. The CDR3 runs to 16 residues. The DNA for the CDR3 is TGCGCCAGCAGCCCCCGGGTAGCGGGAGGGTCAGATACGCAGTATTTT. Translated, it gives CASSPRVAGGSDTQYF.

This clone was seen just once. V and J are TRBV29-1 and TRBJ2-1; perhaps TRBD2 as D (5 bases). Trimming shortened V by 3 bases and J by 8 bases, and 14 bases separated the two germline ends. The germline V gene encodes CDR1 SQVTM and CDR2 ANQGSEA. The CDR3 extends over 13 amino acids. This chain's CDR3 is CSVEAGLGHEQFF. CDR3 sequence (DNA): TGCAGCGTTGAGGCAGGACTGGGCCATGAGCAGTTCTTC.

Of note for this clone: Its ends do not fully match the called genes, so a read error is possible. The chain recombines TRBV24-1 with TRBJ1-1; no clear D gene. Germline CDR1 and CDR2: KGHDR and SFDVKD. The CDR3 contains 12 residues. The CDR3 is CATSDQDTEAFF. For the CDR3, the DNA is TGTGCCACCAGTGACCAAGACACGGAAGCTTTCTTT.

The CDR3 DNA is TGTGCCAGCAGCGTAGCCTGGGGTCCCGACTATGGCGGGGAGCTGTTTTTT. Its translation: CASSVAWGPDYGGELFF. This rearrangement joins TRBV9 to TRBJ2-2; maybe TRBD2 (5 bases). Trimming left V 0 bases short and J 7 bases short, with 19 bases between. The CDR3 is made up of 17 amino acids. Germline V gene sequence: CDR1 SGDLS, CDR2 YYNGEE.

V gene TRBV18 combines with J gene TRBJ2-1; D is perhaps TRBD2 (5 bases). V lost 2 bases to trimming and J lost 2 bases, with 13 bases between them. The CDR3 covers 16 residues. From germline, CDR1 is KGHSH and CDR2 LQKENI. CDR3 DNA: TGTGCCAGCTCACCAGCTTCAAGCGGTACCTACAATGAGCAGTTCTTC. This translates into CASSPASSGTYNEQFF.

The genes are TRBV19 and TRBJ1-5; TRBD1 matches 7 bases. With 5 bases clipped from V and 0 bases from J, the junction kept 4 bases outside the gene matches. This CDR3 has 15 residues. Germline V gene lookup returns CDR1 LNHDA and CDR2 SQIVND (reference sequence). The CDR3 spells CASSGTVYSNQPQHF. The DNA of the CDR3 is TGTGCCAGTAGTGGGACAGTCTATAGCAATCAGCCCCAGCATTTT.

Written as DNA, the CDR3 is TGTGCCAGCAGTTACTCGTTCTGGGGGCGCTACGAGCAGTACTTC. The encoded protein is CASSYSFWGRYEQYF. This sequence joins TRBV6-2 or TRBV6-3 and TRBJ2-7; perhaps TRBD1 as D (6 bases). V lost 0 bases and J 3 bases, leaving 12 bases between the germline ends. Germline V lookup: CDR1 MNHEY, CDR2 SVGEGT. The length of the CDR3 is 15 residues.

V gene TRBV10-3 combines with J gene TRBJ2-3, with D possibly matching TRBD1 (5 bases). The CDR3 is made up of 11 amino acids. Germline V gene sequence: CDR1 ENHRY, CDR2 SYGVKD. The V and J ends lost 11 bases and 6 bases respectively, with 12 bases between them. In DNA, the CDR3 is TGTGCCTTCCTGAAGGGGGATACGCAGTATTTT. Its translation is CAFLKGDTQYF.

The chain links TRBV15 to TRBJ2-5, with D unclear. The V gene's germline CDR1 is LNHNV and CDR2 YYDKDF (reference sequence). V was trimmed by 0 bases and J by 1 base, leaving 9 bases between them. The CDR3 contains 15 residues. The CDR3 here is CATSRDLQIQETQYF. Here the CDR3 DNA reads TGTGCCACCAGCAGAGATTTACAGATCCAAGAGACCCAGTACTTC.

This chain links TRBV19 with TRBJ2-3; TRBD2 is a possible D gene (7 bases). Deletions cut 8 bases from V and 0 bases from J, with 9 bases between. Germline lookup yields CDR1 LNHDA and CDR2 SQIVND (reference sequence). CDR3 size: 13 residues. CDR3 in DNA: TGTGCCAGTCGGGGGGCTAGCACAGATACGCAGTATTTT. Its protein product is CASRGASTDTQYF.

For the CDR3, the DNA is TGTGCCAGTATCGGGGGGACCAACTACAATGAGCAGTTCTTC. Translated, it gives CASIGGTNYNEQFF. This rearrangement joins TRBV19 to TRBJ2-1; 7 positions match TRBD2. V shed 7 bases and J 3 bases; nucleotides not matched to a gene: 6. The germline V gene encodes CDR1 LNHDA and CDR2 SQIVND (reference sequence). The length of the CDR3 is 14 residues.

The chain links TRBV5-4 to TRBJ2-5, with 7 bases aligning to TRBD2. The germline gives CDR1 SGHNT, CDR2 YYREEE (reference sequence). The CDR3 is 15 amino acids. With 4 bases clipped from V and 6 bases from J, the junction kept 12 bases outside the gene matches. CDR3 residues: CASSTVVGGAKTQYF. CDR3 in DNA: TGTGCCAGCAGCACCGTGGTGGGAGGGGCTAAGACCCAGTACTTC. Using reference TRBV5-4 and TRBJ2-5 for the parts outside the CDR3, the full variable domain is ETGVTQSPTHLIKTRGQQVTLRCSSQSGHNTVSWYQQALGQGPQFIFQYYREEENGRGNFPPRFSGLQFPNYSSELNVNALELDDSALYLCASSTVVGGAKTQYFGPGTRLLVL.

This clone was detected only once. The DNA of the CDR3 is TGTGCCAGCAGCGGACGCGCGGGAGAGGACACCGGGGAGCTGTTTTTT. Its translation is CASSGRAGEDTGELFF. This chain uses TRBV9 with TRBJ2-2; 7 bases agree with TRBD2. There are 16 residues in the CDR3. Germline V gene lookup returns CDR1 SGDLS and CDR2 YYNGEE. The J segment lost 3 bases and the V segment lost 3 bases, leaving 8 bases of the junction unmatched.

The chain is built from TRBV7-8 and TRBJ2-5; possibly TRBD2 for D (5 bases). V lost 5 bases, J lost 11 bases, and 15 bases lay in between. The CDR3 has 12 amino acids. The germline gives CDR1 SGHVS, CDR2 FQNEAQ. CDR3 DNA: TGTGCCAGCAGCCCCCGGGCGCCGGGGCAGTACTTC. Protein: CASSPRAPGQYF.

The chain has TRBV5-6 and TRBJ2-1; 7 bases match TRBD2. The CDR3 covers 16 residues. Germline CDR1 and CDR2: SGHDT and YYEEEE. Trimming removed 4 bases from V and 6 bases from J; junction bases left unmatched: 13. The CDR3 nucleotides are TGTGCCAGCAGCGAAGGGTATGGCGGGGGACTCAATGAGCAGTTCTTC. Its translation: CASSEGYGGGLNEQFF.

This clone was seen a handful of times. The chain recombines TRBV11-3 with TRBJ2-1; the match to TRBD1 covers 7 bases. Per the germline V gene, CDR1 is SGHNT and CDR2 is YENEEA. The CDR3 covers 17 residues. V shed 4 bases and J 4 bases; nucleotides not matched to a gene: 13. CDR3 region: CASSSSPRTGYYNEQFF. As DNA, the CDR3 is TGTGCCAGCAGCTCATCCCCGAGGACAGGATATTACAATGAGCAGTTCTTC.

The chain links TRBV16 to TRBJ1-5, with D tentatively TRBD1 (6 bases). From germline, CDR1 is KGHSY and CDR2 FQNENV. The CDR3 sequence is 12 residues long. The ends were cut back, 6 bases at V and 4 bases at J, with 7 bases in the middle. The CDR3: CASRQGNQPQHF. CDR3 in DNA: TGTGCCAGCAGACAGGGTAATCAGCCCCAGCATTTT.

This clone showed up just once. The chain couples TRBV27 to TRBJ2-1; TRBD2 is a possible D gene (5 bases). In germline, CDR1 is MNHEY, CDR2 SMNVEV (reference sequence). With 4 bases removed from V and 8 bases from J, the gap between germline ends came to 18 bases. CDR3 length: 15 amino acids. The chain's CDR3 is CASSSGWTGTHEQFF. CDR3 nucleotides: TGTGCCAGCAGTTCCGGGTGGACGGGAACCCATGAGCAGTTCTTC.

This chain connects TRBV20-1 to TRBJ2-5; D is unclear. The CDR3 covers 13 residues. CDR1 is DFQATT, CDR2 SNEGSKA, per germline (reference sequence). Trimming removed 3 bases from V and 2 bases from J, with 10 bases in between. The CDR3 DNA sequence: TGCAGTGCTAGTCCCGGAGCTCAAGAGACCCAGTACTTC. Residues: CSASPGAQETQYF.

The V gene is TRBV2, the J gene TRBJ2-3; D remains unclear. Trimming pared 2 bases from V and 2 bases from J, leaving 5 bases between. The germline CDR1 and CDR2 sequences are SNHLY and FYNNEI. The CDR3 spans 13 residues. The CDR3 sequence is CASSEFLTDTQYF. The CDR3 nucleotides are TGTGCCAGCAGTGAATTTCTCACAGATACGCAGTATTTT.

The chain links TRBV5-1 to TRBJ2-7, with 12 bases lining up with TRBD2. The CDR3 spans 18 residues. The J segment lost 2 bases and the V segment lost 4 bases, leaving 13 bases of the junction unmatched. Germline V gives CDR1 SGHRS, CDR2 YFSETQ. The CDR3 protein is CASSHYRLAGAEAYEQYF. The CDR3 nucleotides read TGCGCCAGCAGCCATTACCGACTAGCGGGGGCCGAGGCCTACGAGCAGTACTTC.

The chain couples TRBV9 to TRBJ2-3, with a weak D call TRBD2 (5 bases). Looked up from germline, CDR1 is SGDLS and CDR2 is YYNGEE. This CDR3 is 14 amino acids long. V lost 3 bases, J lost 0 bases, and 8 bases lay in between. The CDR3 loop reads CASSGSVSTDTQYF. As DNA, the CDR3 is TGTGCCAGCAGCGGTAGCGTGAGCACAGATACGCAGTATTTT.

This clone was observed a few times. This rearrangement joins TRBV4-2 to TRBJ2-1, with 7 bases that match TRBD2. V shed 4 bases, J shed 9 bases, and the junction held 15 bases outside the gene matches. The germline V gene has CDR1 LGHNA and CDR2 YNFKEQ. This CDR3 comprises 16 residues. The CDR3 bases are TGTGCCAGCAGCCCCAGGGCGGGGGAGTGGGGTACTGAGCAGTTCTTC. Protein product: CASSPRAGEWGTEQFF.

The V gene is TRBV6-5, the J gene TRBJ2-3, with 8 nucleotides matching TRBD2. CDR3 length: 15 amino acids. Germline-derived CDR1 and CDR2 are MNHEY and SVGAGI. V lost 10 bases to trimming and J lost 2 bases; unmatched junction nucleotides: 11. The CDR3 spells CATLYGGGSTDTQYF. CDR3 sequence (DNA): TGTGCCACCTTGTACGGGGGGGGCTCCACAGATACGCAGTATTTT.